The text below deals with one T cell receptor beta chain. The table came from immunoSEQ multiplex PCR; TCRdb's copy has only in-frame clones and leaves some out. The sample lists roughly 340,000 clones; 80% to 90% were seen once. Between the trimmed V and J ends, which lost 2 bases and 4 bases, there was a span of 12 bases. This CDR3 is 15 amino acids long. Germline V CDR1 and CDR2: KGHSH, LQKENI. These data are taken from a study of blood T cell repertoires in COVID-19. The wider study: COVID-19 samples collected from the United States, Italy and Spain covered acute and convalescent phases.

The J gene is TRBJ1-5, the V gene TRBV18; tentatively, D is TRBD1 (5 bases). This TCR was sampled from a man aged 18 to 35 who had recovered from COVID-19. Sequencing used PBMCs or T cells enriched from blood (not recorded which). CDR3 sequence (DNA): TGTGCCAGCTCACCAGGAGGGGCTAAAAATCAGCCCCAGCATTTT. Translation gives CASSPGGAKNQPQHF.